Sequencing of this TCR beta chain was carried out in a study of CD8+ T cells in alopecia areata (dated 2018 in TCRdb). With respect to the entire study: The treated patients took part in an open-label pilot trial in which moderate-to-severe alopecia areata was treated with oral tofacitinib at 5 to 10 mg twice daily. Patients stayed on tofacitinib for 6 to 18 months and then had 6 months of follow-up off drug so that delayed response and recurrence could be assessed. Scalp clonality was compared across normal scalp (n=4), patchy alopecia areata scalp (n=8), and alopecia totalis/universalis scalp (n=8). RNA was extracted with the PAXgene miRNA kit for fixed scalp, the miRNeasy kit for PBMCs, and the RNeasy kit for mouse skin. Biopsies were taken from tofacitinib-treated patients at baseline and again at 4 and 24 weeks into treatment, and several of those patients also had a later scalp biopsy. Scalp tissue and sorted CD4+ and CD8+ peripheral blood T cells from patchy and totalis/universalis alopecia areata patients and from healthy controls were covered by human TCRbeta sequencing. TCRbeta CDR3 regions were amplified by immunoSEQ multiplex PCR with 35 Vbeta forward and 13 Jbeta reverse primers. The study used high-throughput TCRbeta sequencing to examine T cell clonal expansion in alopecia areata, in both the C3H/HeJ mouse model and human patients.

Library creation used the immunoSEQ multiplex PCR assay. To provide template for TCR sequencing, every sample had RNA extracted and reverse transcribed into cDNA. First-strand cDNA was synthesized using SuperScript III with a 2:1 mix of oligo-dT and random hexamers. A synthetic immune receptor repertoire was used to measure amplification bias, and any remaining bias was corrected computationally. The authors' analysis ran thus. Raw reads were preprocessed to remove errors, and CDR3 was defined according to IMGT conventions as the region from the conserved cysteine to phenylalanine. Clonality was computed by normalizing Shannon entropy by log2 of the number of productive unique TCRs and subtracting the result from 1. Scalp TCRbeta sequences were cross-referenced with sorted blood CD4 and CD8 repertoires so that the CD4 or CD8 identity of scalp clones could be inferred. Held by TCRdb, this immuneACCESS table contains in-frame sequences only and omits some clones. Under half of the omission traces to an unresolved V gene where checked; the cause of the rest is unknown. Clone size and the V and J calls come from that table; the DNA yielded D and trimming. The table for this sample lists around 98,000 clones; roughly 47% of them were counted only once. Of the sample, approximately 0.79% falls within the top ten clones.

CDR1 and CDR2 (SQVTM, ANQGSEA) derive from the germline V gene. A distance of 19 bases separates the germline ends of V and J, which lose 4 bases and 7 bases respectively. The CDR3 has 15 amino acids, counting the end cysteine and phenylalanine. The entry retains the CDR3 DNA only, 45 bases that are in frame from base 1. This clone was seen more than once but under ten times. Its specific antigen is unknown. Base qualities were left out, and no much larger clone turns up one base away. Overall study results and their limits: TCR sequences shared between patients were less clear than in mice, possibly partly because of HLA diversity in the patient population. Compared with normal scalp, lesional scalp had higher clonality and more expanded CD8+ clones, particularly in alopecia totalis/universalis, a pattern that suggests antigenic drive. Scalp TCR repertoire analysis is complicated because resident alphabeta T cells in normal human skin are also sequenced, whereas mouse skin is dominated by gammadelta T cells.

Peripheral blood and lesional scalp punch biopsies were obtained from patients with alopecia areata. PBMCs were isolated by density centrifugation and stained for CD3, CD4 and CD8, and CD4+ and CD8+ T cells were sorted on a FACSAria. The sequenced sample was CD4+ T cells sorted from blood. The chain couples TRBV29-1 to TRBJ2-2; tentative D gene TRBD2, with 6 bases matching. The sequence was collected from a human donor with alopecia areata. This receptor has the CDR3 CSVGSRDFNGGELFF. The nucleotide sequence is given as TGCAGCGTTGGATCGCGGGACTTTAACGGCGGGGAGCTGTTTTTT.